The clone carrying this T cell receptor beta chain was seen many times. Its specificity is not known. These data come from a study of shared clonotypes between healthy human individuals. Background on the study: Donor composition was a couple of women and a few men, aged 18 to 49.

Study-level results: It was observed that 4% to 6% of naive CD4 clonotypes were shared across several donors.

CDR1 and CDR2 (germline): SGHVS, FQNEAQ. The ends were cut back, 1 base at V and 1 base at J, with 12 bases in the middle. CDR3 length: 16 amino acids. Genomic DNA from each subset was divided evenly over several immunoSEQ plates. Clones were sequenced by immunoSEQ multiplex PCR, and TCRdb holds only the in-frame ones, with some missing. The sample has roughly 720,000 clones, 90% seen once. With CCR7-negative CD45RA+ TemRA cells, CD45RO+ cells were combined in CD8 memory. The rearrangement links TRBV7-8 to TRBJ2-3; the D gene could be TRBD1 or TRBD2 (5 bases each). The receptor was derived from a man aged 18 to 30 in good health. Some clones in this sample may be carry-over from other donors' samples. The sequenced sample consisted of memory CD8+ T cells from PBMCs. Subset denoted: CD45RO+ cells pooled with CCR7-negative TemRA cells. The CDR3 spells CASSLVGVGGTDTQYF. CDR3 DNA sequence: TGTGCCAGCAGCTTAGTGGGGGTAGGGGGCACAGATACGCAGTATTTT.